One and the same sample provided the 14 T cell receptor beta chains below, sequenced in a study of shared T cell receptors in the human thymus. Assay: immunoSEQ multiplex PCR; the TCRdb copy retains only in-frame clones and omits some. The profile covers hundreds of thousands of clones, with roughly 90% appearing a single time and about 0.01% taken by the ten largest. This same sample was also taken into another study, of human thymus T cells.

The source material was thymocytes. These receptors originate from a boy in the first two years of life with a congenital heart defect.

The chain is built from TRBV19 and TRBJ2-1; 8 bases line up with TRBD2. Germline V gene lookup returns CDR1 LNHDA and CDR2 SQIVND (reference sequence). The CDR3 is made up of 15 amino acids. Trimming removed 1 base from V and 3 bases from J; junction bases left unmatched: 2. The CDR3 DNA sequence: TGTGCCAGTAGTATAGGGACTAGCCACTACAATGAGCAGTTCTTC. This codes for CASSIGTSHYNEQFF.

This clone was detected once. V is TRBV7-3 and J is TRBJ2-3, with TRBD2 matching over 11 bases. This CDR3 has 16 amino acids. Unmatched junction bases numbered 3, after V lost 4 bases and J lost 0 bases. In germline, CDR1 is SGHTA, CDR2 FQGTGA. The CDR3 region has the DNA TGTGCCAGCAGCTCCCGGACTAGCGGGAGCACAGATACGCAGTATTTT. Residues: CASSSRTSGSTDTQYF.

DNA for the CDR3: TGCGCCAGCAGCGACCAGACGGGATCGTTCTCTGGAAACACCATATATTTT. Protein product: CASSDQTGSFSGNTIYF. This chain connects TRBV5-1 to TRBJ1-3, with D unresolved. Germline V gives CDR1 SGHRS, CDR2 YFSETQ. V gave up 4 bases and J gave up 0 bases, with 17 bases separating them. This CDR3 spans 17 amino acids.

The gene calls are TRBV1 and TRBJ1-6; the table's D call, TRBD1, was not checked against the DNA. TRBV1 constitutes a pseudogene. CDR3 length: 21 amino acids. CDR3 coding DNA: TGCACCAGCAGCCAAGATGATCCCTGGGCCGTTCTTCACGGTGGTAATTCACCCCTCCACTTT. Its translation is CTSSQDDPWAVLHGGNSPLHF.

This chain joins TRBV5-1 and TRBJ1-1, with 7 bases identical to TRBD1. Germline V lookup: CDR1 SGHRS, CDR2 YFSETQ. V dropped 4 bases and J dropped 8; count of bases not matched to a gene: 5. This CDR3 spans 12 amino acids. The DNA for the CDR3 is TGCGCCAGCAGCAACAGGACAGGCGAAGCTTTCTTT. Its protein product is CASSNRTGEAFF.

The genes are TRBV19 and TRBJ1-1; D perhaps matches TRBD1 (6 bases). Trimming removed 3 bases from V and 1 base from J, with 12 bases in between. CDR1 and CDR2 from the germline V gene are LNHDA and SQIVND (reference sequence). The CDR3 has 15 amino acids. CDR3 sequence (DNA): TGTGCCAGTAGTATCTTTCGACAGGAGAACACTGAAGCTTTCTTT. Encoded protein: CASSIFRQENTEAFF.

The chain recombines TRBV15 with TRBJ2-7; 7 bases match TRBD1. The CDR3 is made up of 16 amino acids. CDR1 LNHNV and CDR2 YYDKDF come from the germline V gene (reference sequence). Unmatched junction bases numbered 6, after V lost 0 bases and J lost 1 base. The CDR3: CATSRDLGTVSYEQYF. CDR3 bases: TGTGCCACCAGCAGAGATCTAGGGACAGTGTCCTACGAGCAGTACTTC.

The chain couples TRBV7-9 to TRBJ1-2, with 9 bases fitting TRBD1. With 4 bases clipped from V and 4 bases from J, the junction kept 7 bases outside the gene matches. Germline V gene data show CDR1 as SEHNR and CDR2 as FQNEAQ (reference sequence). The CDR3 is 15 residues long. CDR3 loop: CASSSRQGVIYGYTF. The CDR3 region has the DNA TGTGCCAGCAGCTCCCGACAGGGGGTTATCTATGGCTACACCTTC.

The rearrangement joins TRBV27 to TRBJ1-5, with 7 nucleotides matching TRBD1. The CDR3 is 17 amino acids. With 6 bases clipped from V and 3 bases from J, the junction kept 14 bases outside the gene matches. Germline V gives CDR1 MNHEY, CDR2 SMNVEV (reference sequence). CDR3 region: CASSPRGQKVDNQPQHF. The DNA of the CDR3 is TGTGCCAGCAGCCCGCGGGGACAGAAAGTAGACAATCAGCCCCAGCATTTT.

J is TRBJ2-1 and V is TRBV6-5; D is perhaps TRBD1 (6 bases). The CDR3 length is 14 residues. Germline V gene data show CDR1 as MNHEY and CDR2 as SVGAGI. V lost 8 bases and J lost 8, with 19 bases in between. The CDR3 DNA is TGTGCCAGCTTTAGGGCAGGGGAGTTGGATGAGCAGTTCTTC. Translation: CASFRAGELDEQFF.

This clone was seen a single time. The chain employs TRBV27 and TRBJ1-1, with TRBD1 matching 7 bases. Trimming cost V 2 bases and J 5 bases; bases outside gene matches: 8. The length of the CDR3 is 15 residues. Per the germline V gene, CDR1 is MNHEY and CDR2 is SMNVEV (reference sequence). The CDR3 is CASSLVGRGETEAFF. DNA for the CDR3: TGTGCCAGCAGTTTAGTGGGCAGGGGGGAGACTGAAGCTTTCTTT.

The chain carries TRBV5-6 and TRBJ2-7; maybe TRBD2 (6 bases). Germline V gene data show CDR1 as SGHDT and CDR2 as YYEEEE. This CDR3 region has 15 residues. The ends were cut back, 0 bases at V and 7 bases at J, with 17 bases in the middle. CDR3 region: CASSLVSGPTGEQYF. As DNA, the CDR3 is TGTGCCAGCAGCTTGGTTAGCGGCCCTACGGGGGAGCAGTACTTC.

This chain links TRBV28 with TRBJ2-1; 11 bases fit TRBD2. Unmatched junction bases numbered 6, after V lost 5 bases and J lost 9 bases. The CDR3 is 14 amino acids. Germline loops: CDR1 MDHEN, CDR2 SYDVKM. The CDR3 nucleotides are TGTGCCAGCAGTGTGACTAGCGGGGACGGTGAGCAGTTCTTC. Translating gives CASSVTSGDGEQFF.

The gene calls are TRBV5-6 and TRBJ2-3; D is unresolved. Deletions cut 0 bases from V and 8 bases from J, with 7 bases between. Germline CDR1 SGHDT, CDR2 YYEEEE. This CDR3 comprises 12 residues. Here the CDR3 reads CASSLDSGTQYF. In nucleotides, the CDR3 is TGTGCCAGCAGCTTGGACTCGGGTACGCAGTATTTT.